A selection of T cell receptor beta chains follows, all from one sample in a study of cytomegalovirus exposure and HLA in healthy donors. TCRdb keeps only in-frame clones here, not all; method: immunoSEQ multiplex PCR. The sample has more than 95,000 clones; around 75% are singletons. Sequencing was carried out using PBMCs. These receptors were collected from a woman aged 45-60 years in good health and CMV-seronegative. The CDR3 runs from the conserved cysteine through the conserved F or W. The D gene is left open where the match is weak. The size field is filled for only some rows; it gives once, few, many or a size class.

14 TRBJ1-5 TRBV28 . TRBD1 TGTGCCAGCAGTCGGACAGGGGCCAATCAGCCCCAGCATTTT CASSRTGANQPQHF
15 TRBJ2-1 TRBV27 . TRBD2 TGTGCCAGCATACGACTAGCGGGACGGTACAATGAGCAGTTCTTC CASIRLAGRYNEQFF
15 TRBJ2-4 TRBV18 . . TGTGCCAGCTCAGATACAGACCTAGCCAAAAACATTCAGTACTTC CASSDTDLAKNIQYF
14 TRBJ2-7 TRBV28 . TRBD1 TGTGCCAGCAGTTTATTGGACAGGTCCTACGAGCAGTACTTC CASSLLDRSYEQYF
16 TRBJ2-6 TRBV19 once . TGTGCCAGTAGTGGAGGCTTGGGTTCTGGGGCCAACGTCCTGACTTTC CASSGGLGSGANVLTF
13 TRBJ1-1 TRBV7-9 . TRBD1 TGTGCCAGCAGCAGACAGGGAGTAGGGCAAGCTTTCTTT CASSRQGVGQAFF
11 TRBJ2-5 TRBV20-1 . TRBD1 TGCAGTGCTGACAGGGAAGAGACCCAGTACTTC CSADREETQYF
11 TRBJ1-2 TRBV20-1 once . TGCAGTGCCGACTCGGGCTATGGCTACACCTTC CSADSGYGYTF
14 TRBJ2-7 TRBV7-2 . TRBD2 TGTGCCAGCAGCTCCGCTAGCGGAAGGTACGAGCAGTACTTC CASSSASGRYEQYF
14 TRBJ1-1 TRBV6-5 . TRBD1 TGTGCCAGCAGTTACCGACAGGGCCGCACTGAAGCTTTCTTT CASSYRQGRTEAFF
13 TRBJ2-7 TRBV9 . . TGTGCCAGCAGCGTAGGTACAGGGCTCGAGCAGTACTTC CASSVGTGLEQYF
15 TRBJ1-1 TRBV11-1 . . TGTGCCAGCAGCTTCACCAGACAGGTGAACACTGAAGCTTTCTTT CASSFTRQVNTEAFF
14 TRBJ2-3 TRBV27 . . TGTGCCAGCAGTATTATCAAGGGCGGGGATACGCAGTATTTT CASSIIKGGDTQYF
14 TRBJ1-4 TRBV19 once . TGTGCCAGTAGTATGTGGGGACAAGGAGAAAAACTGTTTTTT CASSMWGQGEKLFF
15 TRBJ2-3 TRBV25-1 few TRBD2 TGTGCCAGCAGTGAGGGGACTAGGGGCACAGATACGCAGTATTTT CASSEGTRGTDTQYF
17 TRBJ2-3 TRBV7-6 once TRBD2 TGTGCCAGCAGCTTGGGACTAGCGGGAGGGCCCACAGATACGCAGTATTTT CASSLGLAGGPTDTQYF
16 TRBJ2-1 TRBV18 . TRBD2 TGTGCCAGCTCACCACGTTCGCGGGAGGGCCGCAATGAGCAGTTCTTC CASSPRSREGRNEQFF
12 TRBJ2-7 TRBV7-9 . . TGTGCCAGCAGCTTAGGAGGGTCCGAGCAGTACTTC CASSLGGSEQYF
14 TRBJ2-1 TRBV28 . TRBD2 TGTGCCAGCAGGCCAGCGGGAGTAGCATATGAGCAGTTCTTC CASRPAGVAYEQFF
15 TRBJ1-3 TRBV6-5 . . TGTGCCAGCAAACCGGGGGTCTCCTCTGGAAACACCATATATTTT CASKPGVSSGNTIYF
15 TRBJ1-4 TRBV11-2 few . TGTGCCAGCAGCTTATTGGGGACACCAAATGAAAAACTGTTTTTT CASSLLGTPNEKLFF
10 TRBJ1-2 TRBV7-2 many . TGTGCCAGCAGACAGTATGGCTACACCTTC CASRQYGYTF
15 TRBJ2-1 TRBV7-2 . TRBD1 TGTGCCAGCAGCTGGGACAGGGATCCTTACAATGAGCAGTTCTTC CASSWDRDPYNEQFF
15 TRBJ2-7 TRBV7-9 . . TGTGCCAGCAGCTTAACAATTGGGGGGAATGCCGAGCAGTACTTC CASSLTIGGNAEQYF
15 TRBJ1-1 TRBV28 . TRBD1 TGTGCCAGCGGTCAGACAGGGAGAATGAACACTGAAACTTTCTTT CASGQTGRMNTETFF
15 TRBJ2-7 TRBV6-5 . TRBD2 TGTGCCAGCAGGCCTCGGACTAGCGGGAGTCACGAGCAGTACTTC CASRPRTSGSHEQYF
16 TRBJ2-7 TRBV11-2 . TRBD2 TGTGCCAGCAGCTCTGGGGGTAGCGGGGTCTCCTACGAGCAGTACTTC CASSSGGSGVSYEQYF